A single sample is the source of the 27 T cell receptor beta chains below, sequenced in a study of shared T cell receptors in the human thymus. Generated by immunoSEQ multiplex PCR, the TCRdb table keeps only in-frame clones and is missing some. This sample has under 850,000 clones; 88% occur once, and the top ten carry 0.0085% to 0.012%. A further study also used this sample, focusing on human thymus T cells.

Sample: thymocytes. These receptors all stem from a boy under two years old with a congenital heart defect.

V gene TRBV29-1 combines with J gene TRBJ2-7, with no clear D. Germline loops: CDR1 SQVTM, CDR2 ANQGSEA. With 7 bases removed from V and 6 bases from J, the gap between germline ends came to 7 bases. This CDR3 is 9 amino acids long. The CDR3 protein is CSGGSEQYF. CDR3 coding DNA: TGCAGCGGAGGTTCCGAGCAGTACTTC.

The CDR3: CASSPKEGGCEQFF. The CDR3 nucleotides are TGTGCCAGCAGCCCTAAGGAAGGGGGCTGCGAGCAGTTCTTC. The gene calls are TRBV14 and TRBJ2-1, with 7 bases fitting TRBD1. CDR3 length: 14 amino acids. Germline lookup yields CDR1 SGHDN and CDR2 FVKESK. Trimming took 4 bases from V and 10 from J; bases not matched to a gene: 10.

The chain recombines TRBV28 with TRBJ1-2; D is undetermined. CDR3 length: 14 residues. Trimming removed 2 bases at V and 8 bases at J, with 15 bases between. CDR1 and CDR2 from the germline V gene are MDHEN and SYDVKM. CDR3 protein: CASSLARKSAGYTF. The CDR3 coding sequence is TGTGCCAGCAGTTTAGCGAGGAAATCTGCGGGCTACACCTTC.

The chain employs TRBV19 and TRBJ1-6; possible D gene TRBD1, 5 bases. Germline CDR1 LNHDA, CDR2 SQIVND (reference sequence). The CDR3 has 18 amino acids. V was shortened by 1 base and J by 2 bases, with 15 bases between the two germline ends. The CDR3 is CASSIGRDSSPYNSPLHF. The DNA of the CDR3 is TGTGCCAGTAGTATAGGGCGCGACAGTAGCCCCTATAATTCACCCCTCCACTTT.

The chain combines TRBV7-2 with TRBJ2-3; perhaps TRBD2 as D (6 bases). This CDR3 has 16 amino acids. Germline V CDR1 and CDR2: SGHTA, FQGNSA. Trimming left V 4 bases short and J 2 bases short, with 16 bases between. The CDR3 region has the DNA TGTGCCAGCAGCTCCCTTCCCGGGACTCCCACAGATACGCAGTATTTT. This sequence encodes CASSSLPGTPTDTQYF.

This clone has a single count. V and J are TRBV27 and TRBJ2-7, with 11 positions matching TRBD2. The CDR3 contains 15 residues. Germline V lookup: CDR1 MNHEY, CDR2 SMNVEV (reference sequence). Unmatched junction bases numbered 1, after V lost 0 bases and J lost 3 bases. Here the CDR3 reads CASSLSTSGVYEQYF. CDR3 sequence (DNA): TGTGCCAGCAGTTTATCGACTAGCGGGGTCTACGAGCAGTACTTC.

The chain couples TRBV27 to TRBJ2-7, with 7 bases fitting TRBD2. J lost 5 bases, V lost 1 base, and 8 bases had no gene match. The CDR3 length is 15 residues. Germline CDR1 reads MNHEY; CDR2 reads SMNVEV (reference sequence). The DNA of the CDR3 is TGTGCCAGCAGTTTATATCGGGAGGCCCTTAACGAGCAGTACTTC. It translates to CASSLYREALNEQYF.

The chain has TRBV7-2 and TRBJ2-2; 9 bases fit TRBD2. Trimming at V came to 5 bases and at J to 8 bases, leaving 18 bases not matched to a gene. The CDR3 length is 18 residues. Germline loops: CDR1 SGHTA, CDR2 FQGNSA. The CDR3, as DNA: TGTGCCAGCAGCAGTGGGAGCGGGAGGCCCGCGGGAATGGGGGAGCTGTTTTTT. Its protein is CASSSGSGRPAGMGELFF.

The rearrangement links TRBV30 to TRBJ2-1; D perhaps matches TRBD1 (7 bases). V was cut by 0 bases and J by 2 bases, with 17 bases left in between. The CDR3 is made up of 17 amino acids. In germline, CDR1 is GTSNPN, CDR2 SVGIG (reference sequence). The CDR3 loop reads CAWSVPLRGDPYNEQFF. The CDR3 DNA is TGTGCCTGGAGTGTCCCCCTCAGGGGGGACCCCTACAATGAGCAGTTCTTC.

As DNA, the CDR3 is TGTGCCAGCAGCGAACGCGGGAGGCCAGGTCTCTACGAGCAGTACTTC. This translates into CASSERGRPGLYEQYF. The chain employs TRBV21-1 and TRBJ2-7; no check of the table's D call, TRBD2, against the DNA was made. TRBV21-1 is flagged as a pseudogene. The CDR3 sequence is 16 residues long.

Here the CDR3 DNA reads TGTGCCAGCAGTTTCTTTACCCGGACAGCTTTCTATGGCTACACCTTC. The encoded protein is CASSFFTRTAFYGYTF. The gene calls are TRBV28 and TRBJ1-2, with a possible D match to TRBD1 (6 bases). The CDR3 extends over 16 amino acids. Germline CDR1 reads MDHEN; CDR2 reads SYDVKM. The germline V and J ends were trimmed by 3 bases and 4 bases, with 18 bases remaining between them.

V and J are TRBV4-1 and TRBJ1-1; TRBD1 matches 9 bases. The CDR3 is 13 residues long. Unmatched junction bases numbered 4, after V lost 1 base and J lost 10 bases. Looked up from germline, CDR1 is MGHRA and CDR2 is YSYEKL. For the CDR3, the DNA is TGCGCCAGCAGCCAAGGGTTGGACAGGGGAGCTTTCTTT. Residues: CASSQGLDRGAFF.

The chain joins TRBV5-6 to TRBJ2-5; D unresolved. The CDR3 length is 12 residues. CDR1 SGHDT and CDR2 YYEEEE come from the germline V gene. V was clipped by 4 bases and J by 4 bases, with 8 bases between them. The CDR3 protein is CASSRGPETQYF. Written as DNA, the CDR3 is TGTGCCAGCAGCCGAGGCCCAGAGACCCAGTACTTC.

The V and J genes are TRBV4-1 and TRBJ2-1, with no clear D. The CDR3 is made up of 16 amino acids. V was pared by 3 bases and J by 3 bases, with 15 bases between. Germline V gene lookup returns CDR1 MGHRA and CDR2 YSYEKL. This CDR3 reads CASSHARAEIYNEQFF. CDR3 nucleotides: TGCGCCAGCAGCCATGCTCGTGCGGAGATCTACAATGAGCAGTTCTTC.

The chain carries TRBV19 and TRBJ2-1, with 10 bases fitting TRBD2. Germline V CDR1 and CDR2: LNHDA, SQIVND (reference sequence). Germline trimming cut 5 bases from V and 9 bases from J; bases unmatched to any gene: 10. The CDR3 totals 15 residues. CDR3 nucleotides: TGTGCCAGTAGTGACCCGGGACTAGCGTTCGCTGAGCAGTTCTTC. This gives the protein CASSDPGLAFAEQFF.

This chain uses TRBV27 with TRBJ1-2; D perhaps matches TRBD1 (5 bases). The CDR3 contains 13 residues. The germline gives CDR1 MNHEY, CDR2 SMNVEV (reference sequence). V lost 5 bases and J lost 5, with 12 bases in between. Here the CDR3 DNA reads TGTGCCAGCAGTGGGGGGGGTGCGTATGGCTACACCTTC. This translates into CASSGGGAYGYTF.

The chain recombines TRBV5-4 with TRBJ2-1; 9 nucleotides match TRBD2. V shed 4 bases, J shed 9 bases, and the junction held 11 bases outside the gene matches. The CDR3 is 15 amino acids. Germline CDR1 is SGHNT and CDR2 is YYREEE (reference sequence). CDR3 sequence reads: CASSPSAGGVSEQFF. As DNA, the CDR3 is TGTGCCAGCAGCCCATCAGCGGGAGGAGTGAGTGAGCAGTTCTTC.

This chain links TRBV4-1 with TRBJ1-3; no firm D call. With 1 base removed from V and 1 base from J, the gap between germline ends came to 20 bases. Germline V CDR1 and CDR2: MGHRA, YSYEKL. This CDR3 has 19 residues. The CDR3: CASSQVLPSSFPSGNTIYF. Here the CDR3 DNA reads TGCGCCAGCAGCCAAGTGCTTCCCTCAAGCTTCCCTTCTGGAAACACCATATATTTT.

J is TRBJ1-3 and V is TRBV12-5, with D possibly being TRBD1 (5 bases). This CDR3 has 15 amino acids. V lost 3 bases and J 1 base, leaving 10 bases between the germline ends. Per the germline V gene, CDR1 is LGHNT and CDR2 is FRNRAP. The CDR3 reads CASGFREGSGNTIYF. CDR3 nucleotide sequence: TGTGCTAGTGGTTTCAGGGAAGGATCTGGAAACACCATATATTTT.

This clone appeared a single time. The chain combines TRBV19 with TRBJ1-1; 9 bases map to TRBD1. The J segment lost 6 bases and the V segment lost 6 bases, leaving 14 bases of the junction unmatched. Germline CDR1 reads LNHDA; CDR2 reads SQIVND (reference sequence). The CDR3 runs 16 residues. The CDR3 loop reads CASSLTGGPDSAEAFF. In DNA form, the CDR3 reads TGTGCCAGTAGCCTCACAGGGGGCCCAGATTCGGCTGAAGCTTTCTTT.

The rearrangement uses TRBV5-6 and TRBJ2-3; TRBD2 might be the D (5 bases). The V and J ends lost 3 bases and 3 bases respectively, with 17 bases between them. This CDR3 contains 16 residues. Germline loops: CDR1 SGHDT, CDR2 YYEEEE. The CDR3 sequence: CASSSPSRVGTDTQYF. In DNA, the CDR3 is TGTGCCAGCAGCTCACCCTCGAGGGTCGGGACAGATACGCAGTATTTT.

This chain uses TRBV11-2 with TRBJ1-1; D gene uncertain. CDR3 length equals 13 residues. Trimming stripped 1 base from V and 1 base from J, with 4 bases between. CDR1 SGHAT and CDR2 FQNNGV come from the germline V gene. The CDR3 sequence: CASSLGPNTEAFF. The CDR3, as DNA: TGTGCCAGCAGCTTAGGGCCGAACACTGAAGCTTTCTTT.

The CDR3 is CASSPHRDRGYSNQPQHF. CDR3 in DNA: TGTGCCAGCAGCCCCCATCGGGACAGGGGATATAGCAATCAGCCCCAGCATTTT. The chain is built from TRBV28 and TRBJ1-5; 10 bases align to TRBD1. Germline lookup yields CDR1 MDHEN and CDR2 SYDVKM. V gave up 6 bases and J gave up 0 bases; unmatched junction bases: 11. This CDR3 region has 18 residues.

The chain uses TRBV27 and TRBJ1-2; possibly TRBD1 for D (5 bases). The V end lost 6 bases, the J end lost 2 bases, and 13 bases lay between the germline ends. The length of the CDR3 is 14 residues. Germline CDR1 and CDR2: MNHEY and SMNVEV (reference sequence). The CDR3 bases are TGTGCCAGCAGCTCTCCGCGACAGAACTATGGCTACACCTTC. Translation: CASSSPRQNYGYTF.

The chain carries TRBV2 and TRBJ2-7, with 11 bases lining up with TRBD2. This CDR3 comprises 17 residues. Germline lookup yields CDR1 SNHLY and CDR2 FYNNEI. With 5 bases clipped from V and 3 bases from J, the junction kept 12 bases outside the gene matches. The CDR3 region is CASSTPGTSGPHYEQYF. CDR3 DNA sequence: TGTGCCAGCAGTACTCCCGGGACTAGCGGTCCTCACTACGAGCAGTACTTC. Variable domain in full (rest from reference TRBV2 and TRBJ2-7): EPEVTQTPSHQVTQMGQEVILRCVPISNHLYFYWYRQILGQKVEFLVSFYNNEISEKSEIFDDQFSVERPDGSNFTLKIRSTKLEDSAMYFCASSTPGTSGPHYEQYFGPGTRLTVT.

As for this clone: Relative to the germline gene, one junction end is altered; a read error may explain this. The genes are TRBV9 and TRBJ2-1; 12 nucleotides line up with TRBD2. The length of the CDR3 is 15 residues. The germline V gene encodes CDR1 SGDLS and CDR2 YYNGEE. The CDR3 DNA follows: TGTGCCAGCAGCCCCGGGGGGCTAGCGGGAGGGCCAAACCTCTTC. This translates into CASSPGGLAGGPNLF.

This clone was recorded a few times. The V gene is TRBV19, the J gene TRBJ2-3; unclear D gene. V lost 6 bases, J lost 4 bases, and 11 bases lay in between. CDR1 and CDR2 (germline): LNHDA, SQIVND (reference sequence). CDR3 length: 13 residues. For the CDR3, the DNA is TGTGCCAGTAGAGATAGCCTGGCAGATACGCAGTATTTT. Residues: CASRDSLADTQYF.